This T cell receptor beta chain originates from a study of cytomegalovirus exposure and HLA in healthy donors. Notes on the study in general: Later work found most CMV-associated TCR beta chains apparently HLA-restricted. Clonal expansion, a later analysis showed, was greater in HLA-associated TCR beta chains than in equally common others.

A multiplex PCR was run with 60 Vbeta primers and 13 Jbeta primers. TCRdb's copy holds only in-frame clones and misses some; the assay was immunoSEQ multiplex PCR. The sample records roughly 190,000 clones, about four fifths being singletons. Worth noting for this clone: The target antigen is unknown.

With V trimmed by 2 bases and J by 6 bases, 14 bases remained unmatched. Germline V gene data show CDR1 as MGHRA and CDR2 as YSYEKL. The CDR3 spans 18 residues. What was sequenced was PBMCs. This clonotype originated in a woman in her 50s in good health and CMV-seropositive. V gene TRBV4-1 combines with J gene TRBJ2-1, with 9 bases fitting TRBD1. The CDR3 coding sequence is TGCGCCAGCAGCCAAAACCTCCTTGGGGGACAGGGACCCAATGAGCAGTTCTTC. Protein sequence: CASSQNLLGGQGPNEQFF.